This entry lists 28 T cell receptor beta chains sequenced from one sample in a study of T cells expressing NK-cell markers. From its re-call of the 5' RACE reads, TCRdb lists each CDR3 protein once, without DNA. This sample contains about 550,000 distinct CDR3 sequences. The sample consisted of blood T cells: a sorted CD56 or NKG2C T cell subset, CD4+ or CD8+ T cells, or bulk PBMC T cells (not recorded which). These receptors were obtained from a man aged 18 to 29 in good health.

J is TRBJ1-1 and V is TRBV11-2. CDR3 length: 13 residues. CDR1 SGHAT and CDR2 FQNNGV come from the germline V gene. The CDR3 sequence is CASSSRRNTEAFF.

The chain links TRBV7-2 to TRBJ2-2; TCRdb proposes TRBD2, but this gene call is untestable without DNA. The CDR3 covers 16 residues. Germline CDR1 reads SGHTA; CDR2 reads FQGNSA. The CDR3 protein is CASSFRGLGGTGELFF.

CDR3 residues: CASSLGGIPQYF. This chain links TRBV12-3 or TRBV12-4 with TRBJ2-3; lacking DNA, the TRBD1 call made by TCRdb goes unchecked. The CDR3 has 12 amino acids.

The V call is TRBV7-6, the J call TRBJ1-5. CDR3 length equals 16 residues. Per the germline V gene, CDR1 is SGHVS and CDR2 is FNYEAQ. The CDR3 reads CASSSYQVGSNQPQHF. The variable domain in full, completed from reference TRBV7-6 and TRBJ1-5, reads GAGVSQSPRYKVTKRGQDVALRCDPISGHVSLYWYRQALGQGPEFLTYFNYEAQQDKSGLPNDRFSAERPEGSISTLTIQRTEQRDSAMYRCASSSYQVGSNQPQHFGDGTRLSIL.

The V gene is TRBV9, the J gene TRBJ1-6. This CDR3 region has 14 residues. Germline lookup yields CDR1 SGDLS and CDR2 YYNGEE. The CDR3 sequence is CASSVATRNSPLHF.

This chain uses TRBV7-9 with TRBJ2-5; TCRdb proposes TRBD1, but this gene call is untestable without DNA. This CDR3 contains 14 residues. CDR1 and CDR2 (germline): SEHNR, FQNEAQ (reference sequence). CDR3 region: CASSREGVGETQYF.

The rearrangement uses TRBV12-3 or TRBV12-4 and TRBJ2-6. The CDR3 totals 15 residues. The CDR3 spells CASSLLGSGANVLTF.

The rearrangement links TRBV5-1 to TRBJ2-1; absent DNA, TCRdb's TRBD2 call cannot be checked. This CDR3 contains 15 residues. CDR1 SGHRS and CDR2 YFSETQ come from the germline V gene. CDR3 sequence: CASSLEAGVVSEQFF.

The CDR3 sequence: CAISDIGQGEETQYF. V usage is TRBV10-3 and J usage is TRBJ2-5; TCRdb reports TRBD1, a call that lacks DNA to check it against. Looked up from germline, CDR1 is ENHRY and CDR2 is SYGVKD. This CDR3 has 15 residues.

The chain joins TRBV20-1 to TRBJ2-7; the TRBD1 assignment by TCRdb is unverifiable without DNA. Per the germline V gene, CDR1 is DFQATT and CDR2 is SNEGSKA (reference sequence). The CDR3 is made up of 12 amino acids. CDR3 region: CSARRQPGEQYF.

This sequence joins TRBV27 and TRBJ1-1; TCRdb designates TRBD1, a call that cannot be tested without DNA. Per the germline V gene, CDR1 is MNHEY and CDR2 is SMNVEV (reference sequence). The length of the CDR3 is 15 residues. This CDR3 reads CASKEYRGSNTEAFF.

V gene TRBV27 combines with J gene TRBJ1-5; TCRdb outputs TRBD1, but without DNA this stays unchecked. CDR3 length equals 17 residues. The germline CDR1 and CDR2 sequences are MNHEY and SMNVEV (reference sequence). This CDR3 is CASSGRGTKFSNQPQHF.

The chain uses TRBV3-1 and TRBJ2-1; TCRdb proposes TRBD2, but this gene call is untestable without DNA. Germline CDR1 is LGHDT and CDR2 is YNNKEL (reference sequence). The length of the CDR3 is 17 residues. CDR3 loop: CASSAGLAGVLYNEQFF.

The chain recombines TRBV20-1 with TRBJ1-1. Germline CDR1 is DFQATT and CDR2 is SNEGSKA (reference sequence). The CDR3 extends over 16 amino acids. The CDR3 is CSAREEASRRNTEAFF.

The V gene is TRBV28, the J gene TRBJ2-7; TCRdb returns TRBD1, unconfirmable since there is no DNA. In germline, CDR1 is MDHEN, CDR2 SYDVKM. This CDR3 has 16 residues. The CDR3 protein is CASSPTVGDSSYEQYF.

The chain recombines TRBV7-8 with TRBJ2-4; as DNA is missing, the TRBD1 call by TCRdb cannot be tested. The CDR3 has 17 amino acids. CDR1 is SGHVS, CDR2 FQNEAQ, per germline. The CDR3: CASSLARRGRAKNIQYF.

The CDR3 spells CASSYHSRESSYEQYF. The V and J genes are TRBV6-2 or TRBV6-3 and TRBJ2-7. The CDR3 has 16 amino acids. Germline values: CDR1 MNHEY, CDR2 SVGEGT.

The rearrangement joins TRBV20-1 to TRBJ1-5. The CDR3 loop spans 13 amino acids. The germline CDR1 and CDR2 sequences are DFQATT and SNEGSKA (reference sequence). This CDR3 is CSARNLVDQPQHF.

The V call is TRBV12-3 or TRBV12-4, the J call TRBJ2-1; no DNA is available, so the TRBD2 call from TCRdb remains unchecked. The CDR3 runs 16 residues. CDR3 amino acids: CASRLRRSSGTYEQFF.

The rearrangement joins TRBV25-1 to TRBJ2-1; TCRdb's D call of TRBD1 is untestable without DNA. The CDR3 is 14 amino acids. Germline V gene data show CDR1 as MGHDK and CDR2 as SYGVNS. The CDR3: CASSFGGPVHEQFF.

The V gene is TRBV12-3 or TRBV12-4, the J gene TRBJ1-1; TCRdb's assignment of TRBD1 cannot be checked, as there is no DNA. The CDR3 sequence is 15 residues long. This CDR3 reads CASSFSSGGRKRAFF.

The chain uses TRBV12-3 or TRBV12-4 and TRBJ2-1; TCRdb names TRBD1, which stays unverified in the absence of DNA. This CDR3 contains 12 residues. CDR3 region: CASRDSGYEQFF.

The CDR3 sequence: CASSLWTGDNEQFF. V usage is TRBV5-1 and J usage is TRBJ2-1; no DNA is available, so the TRBD1 call from TCRdb remains unchecked. CDR1 and CDR2 (germline): SGHRS, YFSETQ. This CDR3 contains 14 residues.

The CDR3: CASLPRGRGSYGYTF. The V and J genes are TRBV12-3 or TRBV12-4 and TRBJ1-2; with no DNA, the TCRdb D assignment of TRBD1 cannot be verified. CDR3 length: 15 amino acids.

The J gene is TRBJ2-5, the V gene TRBV11-2; TCRdb returns TRBD1, unconfirmable since there is no DNA. Germline CDR1 reads SGHAT; CDR2 reads FQNNGV. CDR3 length: 15 residues. The chain's CDR3 is CASSRAPGLGETQYF.

The chain carries TRBV29-1 and TRBJ2-3. Germline values: CDR1 SQVTM, CDR2 ANQGSEA. The CDR3 contains 12 residues. This CDR3 reads CSVESNTDTQYF.

The V call is TRBV30, the J call TRBJ2-6; with no DNA, the TCRdb D assignment of TRBD2 cannot be verified. This CDR3 spans 19 amino acids. Germline CDR1 and CDR2: GTSNPN and SVGIG (reference sequence). CDR3 residues: CAWSGLKDGDDSGANVLTF.

V gene TRBV6-2 or TRBV6-3 combines with J gene TRBJ2-7; there is no DNA to check the TCRdb D call of TRBD2. Looked up from germline, CDR1 is MNHEY and CDR2 is SVGEGT. The CDR3 has 15 amino acids. The CDR3 reads CASKVLGSWGYEQYF.